Following are 15 T cell receptor beta chains from one sample sequenced in a study of tumor and adjacent non-tumor tissue in lung cancer. TCRbeta libraries were built with three rounds of nested PCR, modified from ARM-PCR. Using its own MiXCR run on the multiplex PCR reads, TCRdb lists one record per CDR3 protein. The data contain about 43,000 distinct CDR3 sequences, less than 65% of them singletons. This sample's RNA came from whole unsorted tissue. The normal lung tissue was taken more than 3 cm from the tumor edge. The sample comprised distant non-tumor lung tissue. These TCRs come from a man aged 50 to 59 with non-small cell lung cancer.

On this clonotype itself: Relative to the germline gene, one junction end is altered; a read error may explain this. This chain joins TRBV6-5 and TRBJ2-1; no clear D. In germline, CDR1 is MNHEY, CDR2 SVGAGI. The CDR3 length is 12 residues. CDR3 sequence (DNA): TGTGCCAGCATTTACTTTCCGGTACAGAAGTTCTTC. This encodes CASIYFPVQKFF.

About this clonotype: Relative to the germline gene, one junction end is altered; a read error may explain this. The V and J genes are TRBV11-2 and TRBJ2-1, with 9 bases matching TRBD1. The germline CDR1 and CDR2 sequences are SGHAT and FQNNGV. The CDR3 is 16 amino acids. The CDR3 loop is CACRPPSGGQGHKQFF. The CDR3 DNA sequence: TGTGCCTGCAGACCCCCCTCGGGGGGACAGGGTCATAAACAGTTCTTC.

This clonotype came up many times. In DNA form, the CDR3 reads TGTGCCAGCATGGTGGCGGGGGGGCCCTACGAGCAGTACTTC. Its protein is CASMVAGGPYEQYF. The chain combines TRBV6-5 with TRBJ2-7; 9 bases line up with TRBD2. The trim removed 7 bases at V and 2 bases at J, leaving 6 bases unmatched. Germline V gene sequence: CDR1 MNHEY, CDR2 SVGAGI. CDR3 length equals 14 residues.

As concerns this clonotype: Likely a read error: the CDR3 ends without its conserved phenylalanine or tryptophan. The chain uses TRBV6-5 and TRBJ2-7, with D possibly being TRBD2 (5 bases). The CDR3 runs 11 residues. Germline V CDR1 and CDR2: MNHEY, SVGAGI. CDR3 loop: CPSSYGLEQYL. The CDR3 coding sequence is TGTCCCAGTAGTTATGGACTCGAGCAGTACTTA.

This clonotype has a count of ten or more. The CDR3 region has the DNA TGTGCCTGCTCCCCCGGGACAGGGGACGAAAAACTGTTTTTT. Residues: CACSPGTGDEKLFF. J is TRBJ1-4 and V is TRBV30; the match to TRBD1 covers 10 bases. The germline CDR1 and CDR2 sequences are GTSNPN and SVGIG (reference sequence). The trim removed 6 bases at V and 8 bases at J, leaving 9 bases unmatched. CDR3 length equals 14 residues. Complete variable domain (other parts from reference TRBV30 and TRBJ1-4): SQTIHQWPATLVQPVGSPLSLECTVEGTSNPNLYWYRQAAGRGLQLLFYSVGIGQISSEVPQNLSASRPQDRQFILSSKKLLLSDSGFYLCACSPGTGDEKLFFGSGTQLSVL.

This clonotype has more than one count but fewer than ten. The genes are TRBV2 and TRBJ2-7; the match to TRBD2 covers 13 bases. Germline CDR1 and CDR2: SNHLY and FYNNEI. The V and J ends lost 6 bases and 6 bases, in that order; junction bases with no gene match: 5. The CDR3 contains 14 residues. The CDR3 is CASRRLAGGGEQYF. CDR3 nucleotide sequence: TGTGCCAGCAGGAGACTAGCGGGAGGCGGCGAGCAGTACTTC.

This clonotype was recorded at least ten times. The chain has TRBV6-1 and TRBJ2-7; possibly TRBD2 for D (5 bases). Trimming left V 1 base short and J 1 base short, with 11 bases between. CDR1 and CDR2 from the germline V gene are MNHNS and SASEGT. The CDR3 sequence is 15 residues long. The CDR3 sequence is CASSEVGEGSYEQYF. CDR3 DNA sequence: TGTGCCAGCAGTGAAGTCGGGGAAGGATCCTACGAGCAGTACTTC.

Remarks on this clonotype: This may come from a read error, since a much larger clone is one base off. Without the conserved terminal phenylalanine or tryptophan, this CDR3 likely stems from a read error. CDR3 DNA: TGTGCCAGCAGCTTAAGGACAGGGGGTGGCAGCTCCTACGAGCAGTACTCC. Translated, it gives CASSLRTGGGSSYEQYS. This rearrangement joins TRBV11-2 to TRBJ2-7; the match to TRBD1 covers 10 bases. The CDR3 runs to 17 residues. The V and J ends lost 2 bases and 0 bases, in that order; junction bases with no gene match: 7. Germline CDR1 and CDR2: SGHAT and FQNNGV.

The rearrangement joins TRBV6-6 to TRBJ1-4, with no clear D. CDR3 length: 14 amino acids. Germline V gives CDR1 MNHNY, CDR2 SVGAGI (reference sequence). The V gene lost 9 bases and the J gene lost 7 bases, with 18 bases spanning the gap. This CDR3 reads CASPPEPGSEKLFF. CDR3 nucleotides: TGTGCCAGTCCCCCAGAGCCTGGAAGTGAAAAACTGTTTTTT.

This clonotype has just one count. Mismatch with germline at one junction end may stem from a read error. In DNA, the CDR3 is TGTGACACCAGTCTTCGGAACGGGAATACGCAGTATTTT. It yields the protein CDTSLRNGNTQYF. The chain joins TRBV24-1 to TRBJ2-3; D perhaps matches TRBD2 (5 bases). The CDR3 extends over 13 amino acids. The germline gives CDR1 KGHDR, CDR2 SFDVKD.

As regards this clonotype: At one boundary the junction diverges from the germline segment, which might be a read error. The chain has TRBV6-6 and TRBJ2-7; D gene unclear. Germline CDR1 MNHNY, CDR2 SVGAGI (reference sequence). The CDR3 is 12 residues long. CDR3 loop: CASGHLSYAQYF. The CDR3 DNA is TGTGCCAGCGGCCACCTCTCCTACGCGCAGTACTTC.

A note on this clonotype: It may be a read error: a sequence one base away is much more abundant. The J gene is TRBJ2-3, the V gene TRBV6-6; 13 bases are a match to TRBD2. Looked up from germline, CDR1 is MNHNY and CDR2 is SVGAGI (reference sequence). This CDR3 comprises 14 residues. V was pared by 4 bases and J by 9 bases, with 4 bases of the junction left unmatched. The CDR3 DNA reads as TGTGCCAGCAGTTCGGGACTAGCGGGGACCACGCAGTATTTT. Its protein is CASSSGLAGTTQYF.

The chain combines TRBV29-1 with TRBJ2-1; no definite D call. V was clipped by 2 bases and J by 2 bases, with 10 bases between them. In germline, CDR1 is SQVTM, CDR2 ANQGSEA. The CDR3 is 14 residues long. In DNA, the CDR3 is TGCAGCGTTGAACATAGGGTCACCTACAATGAGCAGTTCTTC. Its protein product is CSVEHRVTYNEQFF.

With respect to this clonotype: This clone may be a read error of a much larger clone one base away. The chain recombines TRBV10-3 with TRBJ2-7; D possibly matches TRBD1 or TRBD2 (5 bases each). CDR3 length: 15 amino acids. The germline V gene has CDR1 ENHRY and CDR2 SYGVKD. V lost 4 bases and J lost 2, with 15 bases in between. The CDR3 nucleotides read TGTGCCATCAGTGGGTCGGGACGGCTGGCCTACGAGCAGTACTTC. It is translated as CAISGSGRLAYEQYF.

This clonotype was observed a few times. One end of the junction varies from germline; a read error may be responsible. V is TRBV11-3 and J is TRBJ2-1; D perhaps matches TRBD1 (6 bases). The CDR3 length is 13 residues. Germline V gene sequence: CDR1 SGHNT, CDR2 YENEEA. CDR3 DNA sequence: TGTGCCAACAGCGCTTGCTACAGGGATGAGCAGTTCTTC. It translates to CANSACYRDEQFF.